Shown below are 13 T cell receptor beta chains from a single sample sequenced in a study of blood T cells in healthy people across ages. A J-beta primer mix and a sample-barcoded 5' primer were used in a second PCR of roughly 7 to 12 cycles. Via MiXCR, TCRdb re-called the 5' RACE reads, giving one row per CDR3 protein. The table shows more than 1,000,000 distinct CDR3 sequences, with 20% to 25% occurring only once. The same sample was also used in a study of T cells of mothers and their children.

The material sequenced was blood. Receptors originate from a girl aged 2 to 9 in good health.

This chain connects TRBV6-2 or TRBV6-3 to TRBJ2-7; D possibly corresponds to TRBD2 (5 bases). V lost 5 bases, J lost 2 bases, and 19 bases lay in between. Looked up from germline, CDR1 is MNHEY and CDR2 is SVGEGT. CDR3 length equals 16 residues. CDR3 amino acids: CASSPSRRNIPYEQYF. The CDR3, as DNA: TGTGCCAGCAGTCCCTCCAGGAGGAACATACCCTACGAGCAGTACTTC.

This clonotype appeared many times. The chain combines TRBV4-1 with TRBJ2-7, with 9 bases identical to TRBD1. The V segment lost 3 bases and the J segment 3 bases; nucleotides outside the gene matches: 3. Germline V gene sequence: CDR1 MGHRA, CDR2 YSYEKL. This CDR3 has 14 residues. The CDR3 DNA sequence: TGCGCCAGCAGCCACCCGGGACAGGGCTACGAGCAGTACTTC. This translates into CASSHPGQGYEQYF.

The V gene is TRBV29-1, the J gene TRBJ1-5; possible D gene TRBD1, 6 bases. The CDR3 spans 14 residues. Trimming removed 7 bases from V and 9 bases from J, with 22 bases in between. The V gene's germline CDR1 is SQVTM and CDR2 ANQGSEA. The CDR3 nucleotides are TGCAGCGAACCGAGGACAGCCCCAAATGGGCCCCAGCATTTT. Amino acids: CSEPRTAPNGPQHF.

Concerning this clonotype itself: One junction end disagrees with the germline gene, perhaps due to a read error. The genes are TRBV20-1 and TRBJ2-2; TRBD2 is a possible D gene (6 bases). There are 13 residues in the CDR3. Germline assignment: CDR1 DFQATT and CDR2 SNEGSKA (reference sequence). The CDR3 protein is CSARGLNTGGLFF. The DNA for the CDR3 is TGCAGTGCTAGAGGGCTCAACACCGGGGGGCTGTTTTTT.

The rearrangement links TRBV25-1 to TRBJ2-2; D remains ambiguous. The CDR3 runs to 12 residues. Deletions cut 1 base from V and 7 bases from J, with 4 bases between. Germline loops: CDR1 MGHDK, CDR2 SYGVNS. The CDR3 DNA reads TGTGCCAGCAGTGAATCGGGCGGGGAGCTGTTTTTT. It specifies CASSESGGELFF.

This clonotype was seen a handful of times. The chain employs TRBV7-9 and TRBJ2-7; D possibly uses TRBD1 or TRBD2 (5 bases each). The CDR3 extends over 12 amino acids. V shed 5 bases and J shed 5 bases, with 10 bases lying between them. Germline V gives CDR1 SEHNR, CDR2 FQNEAQ (reference sequence). CDR3 sequence: CASSTGTNEQYF. The DNA of the CDR3 is TGTGCCAGCAGCACTGGGACGAACGAGCAGTACTTC.

The rearrangement joins TRBV20-1 to TRBJ1-3; 8 bases fit TRBD1. This CDR3 is 13 amino acids long. Germline V gene data show CDR1 as DFQATT and CDR2 as SNEGSKA (reference sequence). J lost 4 bases, V lost 6 bases, and 5 bases had no gene match. The CDR3: CSAPTGVGNTIYF. The CDR3 bases are TGCAGTGCCCCGACAGGGGTGGGAAACACCATATATTTT.

The chain has TRBV5-1 and TRBJ2-3; 8 bases agree with TRBD1. This CDR3 has 15 amino acids. Germline lookup yields CDR1 SGHRS and CDR2 YFSETQ. V gave up 4 bases and J gave up 3 bases; unmatched junction bases: 7. CDR3: CASSEDRVVTDTQYF. CDR3 bases: TGCGCCAGCAGCGAGGACAGGGTTGTGACAGATACGCAGTATTTT.

J is TRBJ2-3 and V is TRBV4-2; D tentatively fits TRBD1 or TRBD2 (6 bases each). Germline lookup yields CDR1 LGHNA and CDR2 YNFKEQ. CDR3 size: 15 residues. Trimming left V 4 bases short and J 4 bases short, with 15 bases between. The CDR3 sequence: CASSPRRGKADTQYF. The CDR3, as DNA: TGTGCCAGCAGCCCTCGGAGGGGGAAGGCAGATACGCAGTATTTT.

This clonotype appeared a few times. The chain is built from TRBV21-1 and TRBJ2-7; the D call of TRBD1 is as the table states it, not checked on the DNA. TRBV21-1 is annotated as a pseudogene. CDR3 size: 16 residues. CDR3 coding DNA: TGTGCCAGCAGCCCACCGCGGGCGCGGGCTGTTTACGAGCAGTACTTC. Encoded protein: CASSPPRARAVYEQYF.

This chain links TRBV29-1 with TRBJ2-1; 7 nucleotides agree with TRBD1. The J call could be wrong; TRBJ2-5 is a better fit for the DNA end. CDR1 is SQVTM, CDR2 ANQGSEA, per germline. The CDR3 runs to 14 residues. Written as DNA, the CDR3 is TGCAGCGTGACTACCGGGACAGCGAGGGAGACCCAGTACTTC. Protein: CSVTTGTARETQYF.

This rearrangement joins TRBV20-1 to TRBJ2-7; weak D call: TRBD2 (6 bases). The CDR3 consists of 12 residues. Trimming stripped 0 bases from V and 7 bases from J, with 10 bases between. Germline CDR1 and CDR2: DFQATT and SNEGSKA (reference sequence). CDR3 sequence (DNA): TGCAGTGCTAGAGATTCTGGGGGGGAGCAGTACTTC. The encoded protein is CSARDSGGEQYF.

This chain links TRBV29-1 with TRBJ2-5; D is undetermined. The ends were cut back, 6 bases at V and 11 bases at J, with 19 bases in the middle. This CDR3 contains 12 residues. Germline lookup yields CDR1 SQVTM and CDR2 ANQGSEA. The CDR3 spells CSVAGLVDKQYF. The DNA of the CDR3 is TGCAGCGTCGCCGGTTTGGTGGATAAGCAGTACTTC.